Listed here are 10 T cell receptor beta chains from one sample, sequenced in a study of T cell changes during pregnancy in multiple sclerosis. Repertoires were generated with immunoSEQ multiplex PCR, while TCRdb's copy carries only in-frame clones and drops some. This sample has 57,000 or so clones, with just over 90% found just once. The starting material was peripheral blood, obtained in the second trimester of pregnancy. Every receptor here comes from a female donor with multiple sclerosis, enrolled in a pregnancy study.

This rearrangement joins TRBV6-1 to TRBJ1-2; TRBD1 aligns across 10 bases. V gave up 4 bases and J gave up 2 bases; unmatched junction bases: 4. CDR3 length: 15 amino acids. Germline V gene data show CDR1 as MNHNS and CDR2 as SASEGT. In DNA, the CDR3 is TGTGCCAGCAGTGTACGGACAGGGGGAAACTATGGCTACACCTTC. Translation gives CASSVRTGGNYGYTF.

V is TRBV7-2 and J is TRBJ1-1, with a tentative D call TRBD1 (6 bases). The CDR3 consists of 13 residues. The germline V gene encodes CDR1 SGHTA and CDR2 FQGNSA. V lost 3 bases and J 3 bases, leaving 8 bases between the germline ends. CDR3 sequence (DNA): TGTGCCAGCAGCTTGACAGGCCACACTGAAGCTTTCTTT. Translated, it gives CASSLTGHTEAFF.

The chain recombines TRBV30 with TRBJ2-2; no firm D call. Looked up from germline, CDR1 is GTSNPN and CDR2 is SVGIG (reference sequence). This CDR3 spans 13 amino acids. The V end lost 0 bases, the J end lost 6 bases, and 8 bases lay between the germline ends. Written as DNA, the CDR3 is TGTGCCTGGAGTGTAATGGGCCCCGGGGAGCTGTTTTTT. As protein: CAWSVMGPGELFF.

The chain is built from TRBV6-5 and TRBJ2-7, with D possibly TRBD1 on 5 matching bases. The V end was cut by 0 bases, the J end by 3 bases, with 9 bases between. This CDR3 is built from 14 residues. From germline, CDR1 is MNHEY and CDR2 SVGAGI. CDR3 sequence reads: CASSYSWGGYEQYF. CDR3 bases: TGTGCCAGCAGTTACTCATGGGGCGGCTACGAGCAGTACTTC.

This rearrangement joins TRBV2 to TRBJ2-2; 13 nucleotides agree with TRBD2. In germline, CDR1 is SNHLY, CDR2 FYNNEI. V lost 9 bases, J lost 4 bases, and 5 bases stayed unmatched. CDR3 length equals 15 residues. The CDR3 region has the DNA TGTGCCAGAACTAGCGGGGGGGGTTTCACCGGGGAGCTGTTTTTT. Translating it yields CARTSGGGFTGELFF.

The chain employs TRBV19 and TRBJ2-2; 11 positions match TRBD2. The CDR3 extends over 16 amino acids. Germline loops: CDR1 LNHDA, CDR2 SQIVND (reference sequence). Trimming at V came to 4 bases and at J to 1 base, leaving 2 bases not matched to a gene. The CDR3 DNA is TGTGCCAGTAGTACCGGACTAGCGGGGAACACCGGGGAGCTGTTTTTT. Encoded protein: CASSTGLAGNTGELFF. Variable domain in full (rest from reference TRBV19 and TRBJ2-2): DGGITQSPKYLFRKEGQNVTLSCEQNLNHDAMYWYRQDPGQGLRLIYYSQIVNDFQKGDIAEGYSVSREKKESFPLTVTSAQKNPTAFYLCASSTGLAGNTGELFFGEGSRLTVL.

CDR3 in amino acids: CASRTPSPGTGSYNEQFF. The DNA of the CDR3 is TGTGCCAGCAGGACTCCCTCCCCTGGGACAGGTTCTTACAATGAGCAGTTCTTC. The chain has TRBV28 and TRBJ2-1; TRBD1 aligns across 8 bases. The CDR3 totals 18 residues. CDR1 MDHEN and CDR2 SYDVKM come from the germline V gene. V was pared by 6 bases and J by 4 bases, with 17 bases of the junction left unmatched.

The chain recombines TRBV11-2 with TRBJ1-4; D gene ambiguous. Germline V lookup: CDR1 SGHAT, CDR2 FQNNGV. V lost 5 bases and J lost 8, with 18 bases in between. CDR3 length equals 15 residues. This CDR3 reads CASSDHPEREEKLFF. CDR3 in DNA: TGTGCCAGCAGCGATCACCCCGAGAGAGAAGAAAAACTGTTTTTT.

For the CDR3, the DNA is TGTGCCAGCATCCCAGGACAGGGGGCGAACGGCTACACCTTC. Translated: CASIPGQGANGYTF. J is TRBJ1-2 and V is TRBV6-5; 11 bases align to TRBD1. The J segment lost 8 bases and the V segment lost 7 bases, leaving 9 bases of the junction unmatched. Per the germline V gene, CDR1 is MNHEY and CDR2 is SVGAGI. The CDR3 is 14 amino acids.

This clone was seen just once. The CDR3 sequence is CASSVTGGTDEQFF. CDR3 nucleotide sequence: TGTGCCAGCAGTGTGACAGGGGGCACGGATGAGCAGTTCTTC. The chain uses TRBV2 and TRBJ2-1, with 10 bases lining up with TRBD1. Germline CDR1 SNHLY, CDR2 FYNNEI. This CDR3 spans 14 amino acids. J was trimmed by 8 bases and V by 4 bases; bases with no gene match: 5.